This T cell receptor (beta chain) is from a study of T cell responses to AZD1222 COVID-19 vaccine. Findings and limits, study-wide: Researchers report vaccine-associated CD4 TCRs spanning spike, with dominance at 160-218 and 743-854. Repertoire collection took place solely once the T cell response had peaked.

As to this clone: The target antigen is unknown.

The CDR3 has 19 residues. J was trimmed by 4 bases and V by 1 base; bases with no gene match: 15. The data were produced by immunoSEQ multiplex PCR, yet TCRdb's version contains in-frame clones alone and is incomplete. The sample comprises 130,000 or so clones, approximately 91% of which are singletons, and 5.5% to 7% rests with the top ten. The chain has TRBV23-1 and TRBJ2-4, with 8 positions matching TRBD1. TRBV23-1 is an ORF; its function is uncertain. Sequenced here: peripheral blood, sampled on day 0 of AZD1222 vaccination. The source of this sequence is an adult in good health. CDR3: CASSQFAGQGRPLKNIQYF. CDR3 coding DNA: TGCGCCAGCAGTCAATTCGCTGGACAGGGTCGGCCCCTTAAAAACATTCAGTACTTC.